These 15 T cell receptor beta chains originate from one sample sequenced in a study of CD8+ T cells in alopecia areata. Extraction and reverse transcription of RNA yielded cDNA as the sequencing template. Data came from immunoSEQ multiplex PCR; TCRdb stores just in-frame clones and leaves some out. The sample carries about 110,000 clones, roughly 64% recorded once. The sample was CD8+ T cells sorted from blood. The receptors stem from a human donor in good health.

This clone was observed a single time. The chain combines TRBV30 with TRBJ1-1; D perhaps matches TRBD1 (5 bases). The CDR3 has 11 amino acids. CDR1 GTSNPN and CDR2 SVGIG come from the germline V gene (reference sequence). Deletions cut 8 bases from V and 6 bases from J, with 13 bases between. The CDR3 protein is CARDWGPEAFF. The CDR3 DNA reads TGTGCCCGGGACTGGGGACCTGAAGCTTTCTTT.

In this sample, this clone turned up a few times. The chain combines TRBV7-9 with TRBJ2-5; D remains unclear. The CDR3 is 13 amino acids. Germline V gene lookup returns CDR1 SEHNR and CDR2 FQNEAQ (reference sequence). The V end was cut by 1 base, the J end by 5 bases, with 8 bases between. The CDR3 DNA follows: TGTGCCAGCAGCTTAGGGGGAAGCGAGACCCAGTACTTC. Translating it yields CASSLGGSETQYF.

The CDR3 here is CASSSDRQGRTGELFF. In nucleotides, the CDR3 is TGTGCCAGCAGCTCCGATCGACAGGGACGCACCGGGGAGCTGTTTTTT. This sequence joins TRBV13 and TRBJ2-2; TRBD1 aligns across 7 bases. CDR1 and CDR2 from the germline V gene are PRHDT and FYEKMQ (reference sequence). J was trimmed by 4 bases and V by 4 bases; bases with no gene match: 9. The CDR3 extends over 16 amino acids.

The gene calls are TRBV25-1 and TRBJ2-3, with 8 positions matching TRBD1. V shed 4 bases, J shed 4 bases, and the junction held 4 bases outside the gene matches. Germline CDR1 is MGHDK and CDR2 is SYGVNS. The CDR3 runs 14 residues. CDR3 nucleotides: TGTGCCAGCAGTGGCCAGGGGGCATCAGATACGCAGTATTTT. As protein: CASSGQGASDTQYF.

This clone was detected once. The chain is built from TRBV30 and TRBJ2-3; D is unclear. V lost 2 bases and J 1 base, leaving 13 bases between the germline ends. Germline V gene data show CDR1 as GTSNPN and CDR2 as SVGIG (reference sequence). This CDR3 comprises 15 residues. The CDR3 spells CAWSKVGGGTDTQYF. CDR3 bases: TGTGCCTGGAGTAAAGTGGGTGGAGGCACAGATACGCAGTATTTT. Looking up the rest from reference TRBV30 and TRBJ2-3 gives the full variable domain: SQTIHQWPATLVQPVGSPLSLECTVEGTSNPNLYWYRQAAGRGLQLLFYSVGIGQISSEVPQNLSASRPQDRQFILSSKKLLLSDSGFYLCAWSKVGGGTDTQYFGPGTRLTVL.

The chain uses TRBV18 and TRBJ1-5; possible D gene TRBD1, 6 bases. There are 15 residues in the CDR3. V lost 0 bases, J lost 5 bases, and 11 bases lay in between. Germline V gene sequence: CDR1 KGHSH, CDR2 LQKENI. CDR3 protein: CASSPPGGNHQPQHF. Written as DNA, the CDR3 is TGTGCCAGCTCACCACCAGGGGGGAATCATCAGCCCCAGCATTTT.

In this sample, this clone turned up a few times. This chain connects TRBV7-9 to TRBJ2-7; D perhaps matches TRBD2 (5 bases). This CDR3 comprises 14 residues. Germline V gives CDR1 SEHNR, CDR2 FQNEAQ (reference sequence). V lost 5 bases to trimming and J lost 5 bases, with 16 bases between them. CDR3 nucleotide sequence: TGTGCCAGCAGCAAATCTGGACGGACTGACGAGCAGTACTTC. It specifies CASSKSGRTDEQYF.

The chain employs TRBV13 and TRBJ2-3, with D unclear. V was shortened by 3 bases and J by 2 bases, with 3 bases between the two germline ends. Germline V CDR1 and CDR2: PRHDT, FYEKMQ (reference sequence). This CDR3 comprises 12 residues. As DNA, the CDR3 is TGTGCCAGCAGCTTTATCACAGATACGCAGTATTTT. Amino acid sequence: CASSFITDTQYF.

A few counts support this clone. This chain joins TRBV6-1 and TRBJ1-1, with 8 nucleotides matching TRBD1. CDR3 size: 14 residues. CDR1 is MNHNS, CDR2 SASEGT, per germline. The V segment lost 1 base and the J segment 7 bases; nucleotides outside the gene matches: 5. The DNA of the CDR3 is TGTGCCAGCAGTGAAGGGACAGGGAGCTATGAAGCTTTCTTT. It encodes CASSEGTGSYEAFF.

This chain uses TRBV4-3 with TRBJ2-3; D ambiguous. This CDR3 spans 17 amino acids. Trimming shortened V by 0 bases and J by 4 bases, and 17 bases separated the two germline ends. Germline V gene lookup returns CDR1 LGHNA and CDR2 YSLEER. The DNA of the CDR3 is TGCGCCAGCAGCCAAGATCTCGCGTGGCTTCTTGCAGATACGCAGTATTTT. Its protein product is CASSQDLAWLLADTQYF.

This rearrangement joins TRBV4-3 to TRBJ2-5; 10 bases agree with TRBD2. This CDR3 is 19 amino acids long. The germline CDR1 and CDR2 sequences are LGHNA and YSLEER. The junction had 14 bases not matched to a gene; V was cut back by 3 bases and J by 1 base. CDR3 sequence: CASSHPRTSERGGQETQYF. As DNA, the CDR3 is TGCGCCAGCAGCCACCCTAGGACGTCCGAGCGGGGGGGCCAAGAGACCCAGTACTTC.

This clone was seen more than once but under ten times. The rearrangement links TRBV5-1 to TRBJ1-5; D is unresolved. The V gene lost 0 bases and the J gene lost 7 bases, with 8 bases spanning the gap. The CDR3 runs 13 residues. The germline V gene has CDR1 SGHRS and CDR2 YFSETQ. The CDR3 DNA reads TGCGCCAGCAGCTTGGATCCGGGGCAGCCCCAGCATTTT. Its protein product is CASSLDPGQPQHF.

The rearrangement links TRBV7-6 to TRBJ1-6; possibly TRBD1 for D (5 bases). V was pared by 0 bases and J by 0 bases, with 6 bases between. CDR1 and CDR2 from the germline V gene are SGHVS and FNYEAQ. This CDR3 contains 16 residues. The CDR3: CASSLATDSYNSPLHF. DNA of the CDR3: TGTGCCAGCAGCTTAGCGACAGACTCCTATAATTCACCCCTCCACTTT.

This chain connects TRBV7-8 to TRBJ2-6; possible D gene TRBD1, 6 bases. V dropped 3 bases and J dropped 0 bases, with 18 bases sitting between them. This CDR3 comprises 19 residues. Germline values: CDR1 SGHVS, CDR2 FQNEAQ. The CDR3 nucleotides are TGTGCCAGCAGCTTGTCTACAGGGTTGGCGGGCTCTGGGGCCAACGTCCTGACTTTC. Amino acids: CASSLSTGLAGSGANVLTF. The whole variable domain, filled in from reference TRBV7-8 and TRBJ2-6, reads GAGVSQSPRYKVAKRGQDVALRCDPISGHVSLFWYQQALGQGPEFLTYFQNEAQLDKSGLPSDRFFAERPEGSVSTLKIQRTQQEDSAVYLCASSLSTGLAGSGANVLTFGAGSRLTVL.

The chain carries TRBV28 and TRBJ1-4; D gene uncertain. Germline CDR1 MDHEN, CDR2 SYDVKM. V was cut by 6 bases and J by 0 bases, with 11 bases left in between. CDR3 length: 15 residues. The CDR3 loop is CASRRGQSTNEKLFF. In DNA, the CDR3 is TGTGCCAGCAGAAGAGGGCAATCAACTAATGAAAAACTGTTTTTT.